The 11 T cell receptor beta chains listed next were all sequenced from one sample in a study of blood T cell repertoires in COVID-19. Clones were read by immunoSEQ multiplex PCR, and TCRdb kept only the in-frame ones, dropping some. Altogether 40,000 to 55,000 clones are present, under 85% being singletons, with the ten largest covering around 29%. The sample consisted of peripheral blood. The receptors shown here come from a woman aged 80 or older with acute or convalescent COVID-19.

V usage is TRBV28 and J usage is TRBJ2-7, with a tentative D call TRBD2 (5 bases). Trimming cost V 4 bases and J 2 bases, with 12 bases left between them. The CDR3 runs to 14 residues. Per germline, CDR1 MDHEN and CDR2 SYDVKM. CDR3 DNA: TGTGCCAGCAGTTCACCGGATAGCGCCTACGAGCAGTACTTC. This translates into CASSSPDSAYEQYF.

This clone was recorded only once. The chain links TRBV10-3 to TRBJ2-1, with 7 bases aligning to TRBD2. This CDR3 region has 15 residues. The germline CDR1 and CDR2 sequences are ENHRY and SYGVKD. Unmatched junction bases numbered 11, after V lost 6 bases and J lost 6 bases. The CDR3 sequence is CAIRGTSASSNEQFF. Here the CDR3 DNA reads TGTGCCATCAGGGGAACTAGCGCCTCTTCCAATGAGCAGTTCTTC.

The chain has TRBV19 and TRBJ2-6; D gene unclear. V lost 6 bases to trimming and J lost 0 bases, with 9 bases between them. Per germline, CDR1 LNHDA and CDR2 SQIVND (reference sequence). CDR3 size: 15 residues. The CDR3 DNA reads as TGTGCCAGTAGCCCAGACAACTCTGGGGCCAACGTCCTGACTTTC. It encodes CASSPDNSGANVLTF.

The CDR3 nucleotides read TGTGCCAGCAGCCCCAGGAGGGGGTTCAGGGGGCGGAATGAAAAACTGTTTTTT. This codes for CASSPRRGFRGRNEKLFF. This chain joins TRBV7-2 and TRBJ1-4; 8 bases are a match to TRBD1. The CDR3 contains 18 residues. Germline V CDR1 and CDR2: SGHTA, FQGNSA. Trimming cost V 5 bases and J 5 bases; bases outside gene matches: 16.

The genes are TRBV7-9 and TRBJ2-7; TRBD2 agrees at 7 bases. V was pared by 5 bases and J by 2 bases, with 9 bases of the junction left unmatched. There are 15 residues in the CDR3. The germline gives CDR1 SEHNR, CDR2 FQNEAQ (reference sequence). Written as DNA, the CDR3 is TGTGCCAGCAGCGGGGGGGGACTACCTCCCTACGAGCAGTACTTC. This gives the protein CASSGGGLPPYEQYF.

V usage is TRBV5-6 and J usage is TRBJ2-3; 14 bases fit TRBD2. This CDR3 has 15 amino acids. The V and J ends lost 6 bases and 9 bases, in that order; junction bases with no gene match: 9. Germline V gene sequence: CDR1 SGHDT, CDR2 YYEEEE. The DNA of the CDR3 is TGTGCCAGCAACAAGGGACTAGCGGGAGTCCGGACGCAGTATTTT. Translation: CASNKGLAGVRTQYF.

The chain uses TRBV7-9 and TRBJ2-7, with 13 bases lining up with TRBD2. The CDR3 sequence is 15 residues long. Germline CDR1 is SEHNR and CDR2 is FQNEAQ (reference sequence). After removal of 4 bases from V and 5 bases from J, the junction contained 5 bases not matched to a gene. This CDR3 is CASSYGLAGEDEQYF. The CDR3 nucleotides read TGTGCCAGCAGCTACGGACTAGCGGGAGAGGACGAGCAGTACTTC.

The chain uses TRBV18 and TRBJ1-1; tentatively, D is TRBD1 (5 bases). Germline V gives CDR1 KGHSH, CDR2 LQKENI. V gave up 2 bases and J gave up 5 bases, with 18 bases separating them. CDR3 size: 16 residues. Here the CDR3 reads CASSPNYLGAGTEAFF. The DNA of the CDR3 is TGTGCCAGCTCACCAAACTACTTAGGGGCGGGAACTGAAGCTTTCTTT.

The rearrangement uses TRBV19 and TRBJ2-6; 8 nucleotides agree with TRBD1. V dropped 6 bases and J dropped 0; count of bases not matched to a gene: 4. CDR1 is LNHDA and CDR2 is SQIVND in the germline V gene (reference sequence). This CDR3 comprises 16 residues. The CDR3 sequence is CASRSGGSSGANVLTF. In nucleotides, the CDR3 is TGTGCCAGTAGGTCAGGGGGCAGCTCTGGGGCCAACGTCCTGACTTTC.

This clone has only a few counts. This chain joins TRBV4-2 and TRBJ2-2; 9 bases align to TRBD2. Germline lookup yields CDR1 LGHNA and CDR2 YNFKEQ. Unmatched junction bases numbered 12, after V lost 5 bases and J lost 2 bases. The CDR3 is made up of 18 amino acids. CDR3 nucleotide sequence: TGTGCCAGCAGCGAACGAGGGGCGGGAGGGCCTAACACCGGGGAGCTGTTTTTT. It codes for CASSERGAGGPNTGELFF.

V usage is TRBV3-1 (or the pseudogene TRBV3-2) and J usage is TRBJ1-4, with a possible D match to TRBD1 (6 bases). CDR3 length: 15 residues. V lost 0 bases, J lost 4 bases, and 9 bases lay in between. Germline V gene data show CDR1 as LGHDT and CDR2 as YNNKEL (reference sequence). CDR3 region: CASSQDPGVNEKLFF. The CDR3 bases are TGTGCCAGCAGCCAAGACCCAGGGGTTAATGAAAAACTGTTTTTT.